A selection of T cell receptor beta chains follows, all from one sample in a study of CD8+ T cells in alopecia areata. Profiling relied on immunoSEQ multiplex PCR, and the TCRdb table lists in-frame clones only, not all of them. The profile shows fewer than 150,000 clones, 50% to 75% of them singletons. The sequences come from CD8+ T cells sorted from blood, collected at week 4, from a patient treated with tofacitinib. These receptor sequences come from a human donor with alopecia areata. CDR3s include the opening cysteine and the closing phenylalanine or tryptophan. The order of the fields is D gene, J gene, clone size, V gene, CDR3 protein, CDR3 DNA. The D gene is left open where the match is weak. Rows give clone size only sometimes, using once, few, many, or a class for an expanded clone.

d_call: .; j_call: TRBJ1-5; clone_size: .; v_call: TRBV2; cdr3_aa: CASSRVPSNQPQHF; cdr3_nt: TGTGCCAGCAGCAGGGTTCCTAGCAATCAGCCCCAGCATTTT
d_call: .; j_call: TRBJ2-5; clone_size: .; v_call: TRBV7-9; cdr3_aa: CASSAVAGLKETQYF; cdr3_nt: TGTGCCAGCAGCGCCGTCGCGGGGCTTAAAGAGACCCAGTACTTC
d_call: .; j_call: TRBJ2-1; clone_size: .; v_call: TRBV29-1; cdr3_aa: CSVEIRGSYNEQFF; cdr3_nt: TGCAGCGTTGAAATCAGGGGCTCCTACAATGAGCAGTTCTTC
d_call: .; j_call: TRBJ2-2; clone_size: few; v_call: TRBV30; cdr3_aa: CAWSDTGELFF; cdr3_nt: TGTGCCTGGAGTGACACCGGGGAGCTGTTTTTT
d_call: .; j_call: TRBJ2-5; clone_size: .; v_call: TRBV4-1; cdr3_aa: CASSPRRGQETQYF; cdr3_nt: TGCGCCAGCAGCCCGCGACGAGGCCAAGAGACCCAGTACTTC
d_call: TRBD1; j_call: TRBJ2-5; clone_size: .; v_call: TRBV28; cdr3_aa: CASSYGTDREETQYF; cdr3_nt: TGTGCCAGCAGTTATGGGACCGACAGGGAAGAGACCCAGTACTTC
d_call: .; j_call: TRBJ2-7; clone_size: .; v_call: TRBV29-1; cdr3_aa: CSVLSGRSYEQYF; cdr3_nt: TGCAGCGTACTTTCTGGAAGGTCCTACGAGCAGTACTTC
d_call: .; j_call: TRBJ1-2; clone_size: once; v_call: TRBV30; cdr3_aa: CAEWEVGVYGYTF; cdr3_nt: TGTGCCGAGTGGGAGGTCGGAGTATATGGCTACACCTTC
d_call: TRBD1; j_call: TRBJ1-1; clone_size: .; v_call: TRBV29-1; cdr3_aa: CSVEGGEGARWNTEAFF; cdr3_nt: TGCAGCGTTGAGGGGGGAGAGGGGGCTCGATGGAACACTGAAGCTTTCTTT
d_call: TRBD1; j_call: TRBJ2-5; clone_size: few; v_call: TRBV25-1; cdr3_aa: CASSVADRGVGETQYF; cdr3_nt: TGTGCCAGCAGTGTGGCTGACAGGGGGGTTGGGGAGACCCAGTACTTC
d_call: .; j_call: TRBJ2-5; clone_size: .; v_call: TRBV7-2; cdr3_aa: CAEAEEETQYF; cdr3_nt: TGTGCCGAAGCAGAGGAAGAGACCCAGTACTTC
d_call: TRBD1; j_call: TRBJ1-5; clone_size: few; v_call: TRBV23-1; cdr3_aa: CASITQGATPYSNQPQHF; cdr3_nt: TGCGCCAGCATTACGCAGGGGGCCACCCCGTATAGCAATCAGCCCCAGCATTTT
d_call: .; j_call: TRBJ1-2; clone_size: .; v_call: TRBV27; cdr3_aa: CASSLSKGDYGYTF; cdr3_nt: TGTGCCAGCAGTTTATCTAAAGGGGACTATGGCTACACCTTC
d_call: .; j_call: TRBJ2-7; clone_size: .; v_call: TRBV21-1; cdr3_aa: CARRGEILCEQYF; cdr3_nt: TGTGCGAGGAGGGGGGAGATTCTTTGCGAGCAGTACTTC
d_call: .; j_call: TRBJ2-3; clone_size: .; v_call: TRBV28; cdr3_aa: CASSPDGDTQYF; cdr3_nt: TGTGCCAGCAGCCCGGACGGAGATACGCAGTATTTT
d_call: .; j_call: TRBJ2-7; clone_size: .; v_call: TRBV7-3; cdr3_aa: CASSLGGGRAQYF; cdr3_nt: TGTGCCAGCAGCCTAGGGGGAGGGCGAGCGCAGTACTTC
d_call: TRBD1; j_call: TRBJ2-7; clone_size: few; v_call: TRBV7-2; cdr3_aa: CASRTSGGHEQYF; cdr3_nt: TGTGCCAGCAGGACCTCAGGGGGACACGAGCAGTACTTC
d_call: TRBD1; j_call: TRBJ2-7; clone_size: .; v_call: TRBV19; cdr3_aa: CASSYETGREQYF; cdr3_nt: TGTGCCAGTAGTTATGAGACAGGGCGCGAGCAGTACTTC
d_call: .; j_call: TRBJ2-1; clone_size: .; v_call: TRBV7-9; cdr3_aa: CASTPAGTYNEQFF; cdr3_nt: TGTGCCAGCACCCCGGCTGGGACCTACAATGAGCAGTTCTTC
d_call: .; j_call: TRBJ1-1; clone_size: .; v_call: TRBV19; cdr3_aa: CASDAATEAFF; cdr3_nt: TGTGCCAGCGACGCGGCCACTGAAGCTTTCTTT
d_call: TRBD1; j_call: TRBJ2-7; clone_size: .; v_call: TRBV4-3; cdr3_aa: CASSPTGTGGVYEQYF; cdr3_nt: TGCGCCAGCAGCCCCACCGGGACAGGGGGCGTATACGAGCAGTACTTC
d_call: .; j_call: TRBJ2-7; clone_size: .; v_call: TRBV19; cdr3_aa: CASSAALSSYEQYF; cdr3_nt: TGTGCCAGTAGTGCGGCCTTGAGCTCCTACGAGCAGTACTTC
d_call: .; j_call: TRBJ1-2; clone_size: .; v_call: TRBV7-9; cdr3_aa: CASSLEEADGYTF; cdr3_nt: TGTGCCAGCAGCTTAGAGGAAGCCGATGGCTACACCTTC
d_call: TRBD1; j_call: TRBJ1-6; clone_size: few; v_call: TRBV25-1; cdr3_aa: CASSDQDRPNSPLHF; cdr3_nt: TGTGCCAGCAGTGATCAGGACAGGCCCAATTCACCCCTCCACTTT
d_call: .; j_call: TRBJ2-1; clone_size: .; v_call: TRBV6-4; cdr3_aa: CASIRRLVLYNEQFF; cdr3_nt: TGTGCCAGCATCAGGAGATTAGTATTATACAATGAGCAGTTCTTC
d_call: .; j_call: TRBJ1-4; clone_size: .; v_call: TRBV9; cdr3_aa: CASSGAGGPNEKLFF; cdr3_nt: TGTGCCAGCAGCGGAGCGGGAGGGCCTAATGAAAAACTGTTTTTT
d_call: .; j_call: TRBJ2-5; clone_size: .; v_call: TRBV27; cdr3_aa: CASSLLLGLETQYF; cdr3_nt: TGTGCCAGCAGTTTATTGTTGGGACTAGAGACCCAGTACTTC
d_call: .; j_call: TRBJ1-1; clone_size: .; v_call: TRBV30; cdr3_aa: CAWSPMTPPDGEAFF; cdr3_nt: TGTGCCTGGAGTCCAATGACACCCCCTGATGGTGAAGCTTTCTTT
d_call: .; j_call: TRBJ1-1; clone_size: .; v_call: TRBV5-1; cdr3_aa: CASSSDGAEAFF; cdr3_nt: TGCGCCAGCAGCTCGGATGGCGCTGAAGCTTTCTTT
d_call: .; j_call: TRBJ2-7; clone_size: .; v_call: TRBV2; cdr3_aa: CASKGVSRLFYEQYF; cdr3_nt: TGTGCCAGCAAGGGGGTGTCCAGACTTTTTTACGAGCAGTACTTC
d_call: .; j_call: TRBJ1-1; clone_size: .; v_call: TRBV29-1; cdr3_aa: CSMTAMNTEAFF; cdr3_nt: TGCAGCATGACAGCTATGAACACTGAAGCTTTCTTT
d_call: .; j_call: TRBJ2-5; clone_size: .; v_call: TRBV29-1; cdr3_aa: CSVVDIQETQYF; cdr3_nt: TGCAGCGTTGTTGACATACAAGAGACCCAGTACTTC
d_call: TRBD1; j_call: TRBJ1-4; clone_size: .; v_call: TRBV29-1; cdr3_aa: CSVDRDRVEEKLFF; cdr3_nt: TGCAGCGTTGACCGGGACAGGGTAGAGGAAAAACTGTTTTTT
d_call: .; j_call: TRBJ2-7; clone_size: .; v_call: TRBV5-1; cdr3_aa: CASSPVAITDEQYF; cdr3_nt: TGCGCCAGCAGCCCCGTAGCGATCACGGACGAGCAGTACTTC
d_call: TRBD2; j_call: TRBJ2-5; clone_size: .; v_call: TRBV5-1; cdr3_aa: CASASKTAGAQETQYF; cdr3_nt: TGCGCCAGCGCTTCGAAGACAGCGGGGGCACAAGAGACCCAGTACTTC
d_call: TRBD1; j_call: TRBJ2-7; clone_size: .; v_call: TRBV29-1; cdr3_aa: CSVVTGGSLKYEQYF; cdr3_nt: TGCAGCGTGGTGACAGGGGGCTCCCTAAAATACGAGCAGTACTTC
d_call: .; j_call: TRBJ2-7; clone_size: once; v_call: TRBV5-8; cdr3_aa: CASSLWPTDTYEQYF; cdr3_nt: TGTGCCAGCAGCTTATGGCCGACTGATACCTACGAGCAGTACTTC
d_call: .; j_call: TRBJ2-1; clone_size: few; v_call: TRBV10-3; cdr3_aa: CAISEGLDYNEQFF; cdr3_nt: TGTGCCATCAGTGAGGGACTGGACTACAATGAGCAGTTCTTC
d_call: .; j_call: TRBJ1-1; clone_size: once; v_call: TRBV7-9; cdr3_aa: CASSRTEAFF; cdr3_nt: TGTGCCAGCAGTCGGACTGAAGCTTTCTTT
d_call: .; j_call: TRBJ2-1; clone_size: .; v_call: TRBV30; cdr3_aa: CAWSAGLYNEQFF; cdr3_nt: TGTGCCTGGAGTGCAGGACTTTACAATGAGCAGTTCTTC
d_call: .; j_call: TRBJ1-3; clone_size: .; v_call: TRBV29-1; cdr3_aa: CSVVGELLSGNTIYF; cdr3_nt: TGCAGCGTTGTTGGGGAGTTGTTGTCTGGAAACACCATATATTTT
d_call: .; j_call: TRBJ2-1; clone_size: .; v_call: TRBV19; cdr3_aa: CASRTKGPSYNEQFF; cdr3_nt: TGTGCCAGTAGGACAAAAGGACCCAGCTACAATGAGCAGTTCTTC
d_call: .; j_call: TRBJ2-5; clone_size: .; v_call: TRBV2; cdr3_aa: CASSDYAGAETQYF; cdr3_nt: TGTGCCAGCAGTGACTATGCCGGGGCGGAGACCCAGTACTTC
d_call: .; j_call: TRBJ2-1; clone_size: .; v_call: TRBV12-2; cdr3_aa: CASRWGLAGNEQFF; cdr3_nt: TGTGCAAGTCGCTGGGGACTAGCGGGCAATGAGCAGTTCTTC
d_call: .; j_call: TRBJ1-2; clone_size: .; v_call: TRBV5-1; cdr3_aa: CASSLVGSGAYGYTF; cdr3_nt: TGCGCCAGCAGCTTGGTTGGCAGCGGGGCCTATGGCTACACCTTC
d_call: .; j_call: TRBJ1-1; clone_size: .; v_call: TRBV5-6; cdr3_aa: CASSLAPAGTEAFF; cdr3_nt: TGTGCCAGCAGCTTGGCCCCGGCGGGCACTGAAGCTTTCTTT
d_call: .; j_call: TRBJ1-5; clone_size: .; v_call: TRBV19; cdr3_aa: CASSIDTASNQPQHF; cdr3_nt: TGTGCCAGTAGTATAGATACGGCCAGCAATCAGCCCCAGCATTTT
d_call: TRBD1; j_call: TRBJ1-2; clone_size: .; v_call: TRBV30; cdr3_aa: CAWSGVQGAFGPYGYTF; cdr3_nt: TGTGCCTGGAGTGGGGTACAGGGGGCTTTCGGGCCCTATGGCTACACCTTC
d_call: .; j_call: TRBJ2-7; clone_size: .; v_call: TRBV27; cdr3_aa: CASSSPQGGSYEQYF; cdr3_nt: TGTGCCAGCAGTTCCCCCCAGGGGGGCTCCTACGAGCAGTACTTC
d_call: TRBD2; j_call: TRBJ2-7; clone_size: .; v_call: TRBV5-1; cdr3_aa: CASGEGDPHEQYF; cdr3_nt: TGCGCCAGCGGGGAGGGCGATCCCCACGAGCAGTACTTC
d_call: TRBD1; j_call: TRBJ1-2; clone_size: .; v_call: TRBV27; cdr3_aa: CASSLQGDYGYTF; cdr3_nt: TGTGCCAGCAGTTTACAGGGGGACTATGGCTACACCTTC
d_call: .; j_call: TRBJ2-7; clone_size: few; v_call: TRBV27; cdr3_aa: CASSFRGPSYEQYF; cdr3_nt: TGTGCCAGCAGTTTCAGGGGACCCTCCTACGAGCAGTACTTC
d_call: .; j_call: TRBJ1-5; clone_size: .; v_call: TRBV15; cdr3_aa: CATSDWGEGSNQPQHF; cdr3_nt: TGTGCCACCAGCGATTGGGGGGAGGGGAGCAATCAGCCCCAGCATTTT
d_call: .; j_call: TRBJ2-7; clone_size: .; v_call: TRBV7-9; cdr3_aa: CASSSPLDGTYEQYF; cdr3_nt: TGTGCCAGCAGCTCCCCCTTAGACGGAACCTACGAGCAGTACTTC
d_call: .; j_call: TRBJ2-1; clone_size: .; v_call: TRBV6-6; cdr3_aa: CASSQGTQGFNEQFF; cdr3_nt: TGTGCCAGCAGCCAAGGAACACAGGGTTTCAATGAGCAGTTCTTC
d_call: TRBD1; j_call: TRBJ1-2; clone_size: .; v_call: TRBV15; cdr3_aa: CATSAGQGPPYGYTF; cdr3_nt: TGTGCCACCAGCGCGGGACAGGGACCCCCCTATGGCTACACCTTC
d_call: TRBD1; j_call: TRBJ2-2; clone_size: few; v_call: TRBV2; cdr3_aa: CANRGQGNNGELFF; cdr3_nt: TGTGCCAACAGAGGACAGGGGAATAACGGGGAGCTGTTTTTT